Below, 13 T cell receptor beta chains from the same sample are listed, as sequenced in a study of T cell responses to AZD1222 COVID-19 vaccine. Some clones are missing from TCRdb's copy, which holds only in-frame ones; the method was immunoSEQ multiplex PCR. The data show 130,000 to 150,000 clones, about 82% seen once. The specimen comprised peripheral blood, sampled 28 days after the second AZD1222 dose. These receptors originate from an adult who received the AZD1222 COVID-19 vaccine.

This sequence joins TRBV6-2 or TRBV6-3 and TRBJ2-5, with D perhaps TRBD1 or TRBD2 (5 bases each). Trimming removed 6 bases at V and 5 bases at J, with 16 bases between. The germline CDR1 and CDR2 sequences are MNHEY and SVGEGT. The CDR3 is 14 residues long. The CDR3 DNA reads as TGTGCCAGCAGCACTTTGGGGCGGGCGGAGACCCAGTACTTC. Its translation is CASSTLGRAETQYF.

The rearrangement links TRBV5-4 to TRBJ2-5; 7 nucleotides align to TRBD2. This CDR3 spans 14 amino acids. V shed 4 bases, J shed 5 bases, and the junction held 8 bases outside the gene matches. Per the germline V gene, CDR1 is SGHNT and CDR2 is YYREEE (reference sequence). CDR3 coding DNA: TGTGCCAGCAGCCCCTGGGGTAGCGGGGAGACCCAGTACTTC. This gives the protein CASSPWGSGETQYF.

This clone has a single count. The chain uses TRBV19 and TRBJ1-1; 7 bases agree with TRBD1. CDR3 length equals 13 residues. Germline values: CDR1 LNHDA, CDR2 SQIVND (reference sequence). V was clipped by 7 bases and J by 5 bases; unmatched bases: 7. The CDR3 region has the DNA TGTGCCAGTATTAAGGGGGCGAGGACTGAAGCTTTCTTT. Translated: CASIKGARTEAFF.

The V gene is TRBV30, the J gene TRBJ2-7; D is possibly TRBD1 (6 bases). The CDR3 length is 12 residues. Trimming stripped 4 bases from V and 2 bases from J, with 9 bases between. Germline lookup yields CDR1 GTSNPN and CDR2 SVGIG (reference sequence). CDR3 region: CAWTGDTYEQYF. The CDR3 DNA sequence: TGTGCCTGGACAGGGGACACCTACGAGCAGTACTTC.

CDR3 coding DNA: TGTGCCAGCTCACCAGGGCTGCGGGATGGCTACACCTTC. It yields the protein CASSPGLRDGYTF. This chain links TRBV18 with TRBJ1-2, with D unresolved. This CDR3 spans 13 amino acids. Trimming took 2 bases from V and 6 from J, leaving 10 bases between them. The V gene's germline CDR1 is KGHSH and CDR2 LQKENI.

This clone has only one observation. CDR3 DNA sequence: TGTGCCAGTAGGCAGACGAGCAATCAGCCCCAGCATTTT. The encoded protein is CASRQTSNQPQHF. The gene calls are TRBV19 and TRBJ1-5; D is uncertain. Trimming left V 6 bases short and J 1 base short, with 7 bases between. The germline gives CDR1 LNHDA, CDR2 SQIVND (reference sequence). This CDR3 is 13 amino acids long.

This clone has only a few counts. The CDR3 sequence: CASSQVGGYSNQPQHF. CDR3 nucleotide sequence: TGCGCCAGCAGCCAAGTAGGGGGGTATAGCAATCAGCCCCAGCATTTT. J is TRBJ1-5 and V is TRBV4-1, with D maybe TRBD1 (6 bases). Trimming stripped 1 base from V and 0 bases from J, with 10 bases between. This CDR3 has 16 residues. From germline, CDR1 is MGHRA and CDR2 YSYEKL.

The chain joins TRBV9 to TRBJ1-6, with TRBD1 matching 7 bases. Per the germline V gene, CDR1 is SGDLS and CDR2 is YYNGEE. J lost 9 bases, V lost 4 bases, and 10 bases had no gene match. CDR3 length: 15 residues. CDR3 residues: CASSSVTGFSSPLHF. CDR3 bases: TGTGCCAGCAGCTCCGTGACAGGGTTCTCTTCACCCCTCCACTTT.

This clone was recorded a few times. This chain uses TRBV19 with TRBJ1-5; TRBD1 matches 8 bases. Germline V gene sequence: CDR1 LNHDA, CDR2 SQIVND (reference sequence). CDR3 length: 15 amino acids. V shed 2 bases, J shed 5 bases, and the junction held 5 bases outside the gene matches. CDR3 in DNA: TGTGCCAGTAGTATAACCGACAGGGGCGATCAGCCCCAGCATTTT. This translates into CASSITDRGDQPQHF. Looking up the rest from reference TRBV19 and TRBJ1-5 gives the full variable domain: DGGITQSPKYLFRKEGQNVTLSCEQNLNHDAMYWYRQDPGQGLRLIYYSQIVNDFQKGDIAEGYSVSREKKESFPLTVTSAQKNPTAFYLCASSITDRGDQPQHFGDGTRLSIL.

This clone came up a few times. The chain is built from TRBV12-3 or TRBV12-4 and TRBJ1-1; D gene unclear. The CDR3 covers 13 residues. The V gene lost 4 bases and the J gene lost 5 bases, with 11 bases spanning the gap. Written as DNA, the CDR3 is TGTGCCAGCAGTTACGCCATGGTTACTGAAGCTTTCTTT. Translation: CASSYAMVTEAFF.

The chain couples TRBV10-1 to TRBJ1-2, with D unclear. CDR3 size: 12 residues. V lost 4 bases, J lost 9 bases, and 12 bases lay in between. Germline V gene lookup returns CDR1 WNHNN and CDR2 SYGVQD (reference sequence). For the CDR3, the DNA is TGCGCCAGCAGTGCTGGGCTGGGGAGCTACACCTTC. Residues: CASSAGLGSYTF.

Only one count was recorded for this clone. The rearrangement uses TRBV27 and TRBJ2-7; 8 bases agree with TRBD1. From germline, CDR1 is MNHEY and CDR2 SMNVEV (reference sequence). V trimming: 5 bases; J trimming: 6 bases; junction bases outside the gene matches: 3. The CDR3 is 12 residues long. CDR3 loop: CASSPTGGEQYF. The CDR3 DNA reads as TGTGCCAGCAGTCCTACAGGGGGCGAGCAGTACTTC.

This clone was found once. Other nucleotide sequences from this sample produce the same CDR3. The rearrangement joins TRBV20-1 to TRBJ2-5; maybe TRBD1 (5 bases). The CDR3 loop spans 10 amino acids. The germline V and J ends were trimmed by 5 bases and 10 bases, with 11 bases remaining between them. The germline V gene encodes CDR1 DFQATT and CDR2 SNEGSKA (reference sequence). In DNA form, the CDR3 reads TGCAGTGCTTTGGGGCTATACCAGTACTTC. It is translated as CSALGLYQYF.